The rows below give T cell receptor beta chains drawn from one sample of a study of T-cell reconstitution after alpha-beta-depleted transplantation in children. TCRdb fed the PCR reads into MiXCR, producing one record per CDR3 protein. Among hundreds of thousands of distinct CDR3 sequences listed, roughly 13% were seen once. This specimen consisted of PBMCs, obtained before TCRalphabeta/CD19-depleted stem cell transplant. The receptors shown here come from a girl aged 2 to 10 with congenital amegakaryocytic thrombocytopenia, due to receive a stem cell transplant. CDR3s include the opening cysteine and the closing phenylalanine or tryptophan. A D gene is named only where the DNA matches it firmly. Only some rows state a clone size, as once, few, many or a class for expanded clones.

.	TRBV29-1	TRBD2	TRBJ2-7	CSVTLSGRYYEQYF	TGCAGCGTGACCCTCAGCGGGAGATACTACGAGCAGTACTTC
.	TRBV4-2	.	TRBJ2-7	CASSQDRREQYF	TGTGCCAGCAGCCAAGATCGTCGCGAGCAGTACTTC
.	TRBV12-3/TRBV12-4	.	TRBJ1-5	CASSATLDRSNQPQHF	TGTGCCAGCAGTGCGACCTTGGACAGAAGCAATCAGCCCCAGCATTTT
many	TRBV29-1	.	TRBJ2-6	CSVIRSGANVLTF	TGCAGCGTTATACGGTCCGGGGCCAACGTCCTGACTTTC
many	TRBV20-1	.	TRBJ2-5	CSARDPKETQYF	TGCAGTGCTAGAGATCCCAAAGAGACCCAGTACTTC
.	TRBV20-1	TRBD1	TRBJ1-4	CCARDAWGTGGNEKLFF	TGCTGTGCTAGAGATGCGTGGGGGACAGGGGGAAATGAAAAACTGTTTTTT
.	TRBV20-1	TRBD2	TRBJ2-5	CSAGGRVLGETQYF	TGCAGTGCGGGCGGGAGGGTCTTAGGAGAGACCCAGTACTTC
many	TRBV7-9	.	TRBJ2-1	CASSSGDPNEQFF	TGTGCCAGCAGTTCCGGGGACCCCAATGAGCAGTTCTTC
.	TRBV29-1	TRBD2	TRBJ2-1	CSARGGLAGVDEQFF	TGCAGCGCCCGGGGAGGACTAGCGGGAGTGGATGAGCAGTTCTTC
few	TRBV5-5	.	TRBJ2-2	CASSSEGGFAVNTGELFF	TGTGCCAGCAGCTCAGAAGGTGGTTTCGCGGTGAACACCGGGGAGCTGTTTTTT
.	TRBV20-1	TRBD2	TRBJ2-2	CSAPGLAGANTGELFF	TGCAGTGCTCCGGGACTAGCGGGGGCGAACACCGGGGAGCTGTTTTTT
.	TRBV20-1	TRBD1	TRBJ1-2	CSARRWDRVGFLSGYTF	TGCAGTGCTAGACGATGGGACAGGGTTGGATTTTTGAGTGGCTACACCTTC
few	TRBV19	.	TRBJ2-7	CASSFRGGSYEQYF	TGTGCCAGTAGTTTCAGGGGTGGATCCTACGAGCAGTACTTC
few	TRBV7-2	.	TRBJ2-3	CASSEQDYPADTQYF	TGTGCCAGCAGCGAACAGGACTACCCTGCAGATACGCAGTATTTT
few	TRBV5-1	TRBD2	TRBJ2-1	CASSAGTRGYYNEQFF	TGCGCCAGCAGCGCCGGGACTAGGGGGTACTACAATGAGCAGTTCTTC
few	TRBV20-1	TRBD2	TRBJ2-1	CSARDFKYGSGRRYNEQFF	TGCAGTGCTAGAGATTTTAAGTATGGGAGCGGGAGGAGGTACAATGAGCAGTTCTTC
many	TRBV20-1	TRBD1	TRBJ1-5	CSARDTGTGGRQPQHF	TGCAGTGCTAGAGATACCGGGACAGGGGGCCGGCAGCCCCAGCATTTT
few	TRBV7-9	.	TRBJ2-4	CASSLGPSVAKNIQYF	TGTGCCAGCAGCTTAGGGCCCTCGGTAGCCAAAAACATTCAGTACTTC
many	TRBV10-2	.	TRBJ2-7	CASSEGTYEQYF	TGCGCCAGCAGTGAGGGAACTTACGAGCAGTACTTC
many	TRBV5-1	TRBD2	TRBJ2-1	CASSLTRGLAGGSSYNEQFF	TGCGCCAGCAGCTTGACTCGGGGACTAGCGGGAGGTAGCTCCTACAATGAGCAGTTCTTC
many	TRBV7-8	.	TRBJ2-3	CASSSGIRETQYF	TGTGCCAGCAGTTCGGGGATAAGGGAGACGCAGTATTTT
few	TRBV15	.	TRBJ1-6	CATSRDGWDGHSPLHF	TGTGCCACCAGCAGAGATGGGTGGGACGGACATTCACCCCTCCACTTT
.	TRBV5-1	.	TRBJ2-5	CASTYRSGETQYF	TGCGCCAGCACCTACCGATCGGGAGAGACCCAGTACTTC
many	TRBV12-3/TRBV12-4	.	TRBJ2-3	CASGVASSRTQYF	TGTGCCAGCGGGGTTGCTTCCTCGCGTACGCAGTATTTT
.	TRBV4-2	TRBD2	TRBJ2-3	CASSPGGLPTDTQYF	TGTGCCAGCAGCCCCGGGGGACTACCCACAGATACGCAGTATTTT
many	TRBV2	.	TRBJ2-1	CASSEYGNSRYNEQFF	TGTGCCAGCAGTGAGTATGGTAACAGCCGATACAATGAGCAGTTCTTC
few	TRBV7-6	.	TRBJ2-1	CASSYQTGIGTYNEQFF	TGTGCCAGCAGCTACCAAACGGGGATCGGCACCTACAATGAGCAGTTCTTC
many	TRBV7-9	.	TRBJ2-7	CASSPTLDSGYEQYF	TGTGCCAGCAGCCCCACCCTGGACAGCGGCTACGAGCAGTACTTC
few	TRBV7-8	.	TRBJ2-5	CASSFKAVEGISLLQETQYF	TGTGCCAGCAGCTTTAAGGCCGTAGAAGGGATAAGTCTCTTGCAAGAGACCCAGTACTTC
.	TRBV5-1	.	TRBJ2-7	CASSPTPTYEQYF	TGCGCCAGCAGCCCGACCCCCACCTACGAGCAGTACTTC
many	TRBV24-1	.	TRBJ2-3	CATSGGSTDTQYF	TGTGCCACCAGTGGGGGTAGCACAGATACGCAGTATTTT
many	TRBV10-3	.	TRBJ2-5	CAISESGGTTEETQYF	TGTGCCATCAGTGAGTCGGGGGGAACCACCGAAGAGACCCAGTACTTC
many	TRBV5-1	.	TRBJ2-7	CASSGWFLDREQYF	TGCGCCAGCAGCGGTTGGTTTCTCGATCGAGAGCAGTACTTC
many	TRBV6-1	.	TRBJ2-7	CATSGSSSYEQYF	TGTGCCACCTCCGGGTCGTCTTCCTACGAGCAGTACTTC
.	TRBV14	.	TRBJ1-2	CASSQDRGNGYTF	TGTGCCAGCAGCCAAGATCGGGGGAATGGCTACACCTTC
.	TRBV30	.	TRBJ1-6	CAWSDRYNSPLHF	TGTGCCTGGAGTGACAGATATAATTCACCCCTCCACTTT
many	TRBV5-1	TRBD2	TRBJ2-5	CASSPAGTRTETQYF	TGCGCCAGCAGCCCAGCAGGGACTAGGACAGAGACCCAGTACTTC
.	TRBV6-2/TRBV6-3	.	TRBJ2-3	CASLPRAGLEADTQYF	TGTGCCAGCCTTCCACGGGCGGGATTGGAGGCAGATACGCAGTATTTT
few	TRBV20-1	TRBD1	TRBJ2-2	CSALGQGTGELFF	TGCAGTGCGTTGGGACAGGGGACCGGGGAGCTGTTTTTT
.	TRBV4-2	.	TRBJ1-2	CASSQDLRGRYYGYTF	TGTGCCAGCAGCCAAGATCTCCGGGGTCGATACTATGGCTACACCTTC
many	TRBV20-1	TRBD2	TRBJ2-1	CSALPSGSSSYNEQFF	TGCAGTGCACTTCCTAGCGGGAGTTCCTCCTACAATGAGCAGTTCTTC
many	TRBV5-1	.	TRBJ2-2	CASRPGTTNTGELFF	TGCGCCAGCAGGCCCGGGACAACTAACACCGGGGAGCTGTTTTTT
few	TRBV6-1	.	TRBJ2-3	CASSITLPTDTQYF	TGTGCCAGCAGTATCACGCTCCCCACAGATACGCAGTATTTT
many	TRBV18	TRBD2	TRBJ2-3	CASSPSGGADTQYF	TGTGCCAGCTCACCATCGGGAGGGGCAGATACGCAGTATTTT
.	TRBV7-8	.	TRBJ2-5	CASSNRVGETQYF	TGTGCCAGCAGCAACAGGGTTGGGGAGACCCAGTACTTC
.	TRBV19	TRBD2	TRBJ2-2	CASSAPREVETGELFF	TGTGCCAGTAGTGCACCTCGGGAGGTGGAGACCGGGGAGCTGTTTTTT
.	TRBV10-3	TRBD1	TRBJ1-1	CAISTQGGTEAFF	TGTGCCATCAGTACACAGGGGGGCACTGAAGCTTTCTTT
few	TRBV5-1	.	TRBJ2-5	CASSPTPRGETQYF	TGCGCCAGCAGCCCCACTCCCAGAGGGGAGACCCAGTACTTC
many	TRBV7-9	TRBD1	TRBJ1-1	CASSLALGQRAEAFF	TGTGCCAGCAGCTTAGCCCTGGGACAGCGGGCTGAAGCTTTCTTT
.	TRBV3-1	.	TRBJ2-1	CASNQNRDVYNEQFF	TGTGCCAGCAACCAAAACAGGGATGTATACAATGAGCAGTTCTTC
.	TRBV24-1	.	TRBJ1-1	CATSADGTTEAFF	TGTGCCACCAGTGCCGACGGGACCACTGAAGCTTTCTTT
.	TRBV5-1	.	TRBJ1-1	CASRAGRGDTEAFF	TGCGCCAGCAGAGCAGGGCGTGGGGACACTGAAGCTTTCTTT
many	TRBV20-1	TRBD2	TRBJ2-3	CSARVSGRSADTQYF	TGCAGTGCTAGAGTCAGCGGGAGGTCGGCAGATACGCAGTATTTT
many	TRBV29-1	.	TRBJ1-1	CSVVGRLNTEAFF	TGCAGCGTTGTGGGTAGGTTGAACACTGAAGCTTTCTTT
.	TRBV11-1	TRBD2	TRBJ2-1	CASSFPGVAGGRSYNEQFF	TGTGCCAGCAGCTTTCCGGGGGTAGCGGGAGGGCGGAGTTACAATGAGCAGTTCTTC